This entry lists 20 T cell receptor beta chains sequenced from one sample in a study of regulatory T cells in long-lasting Graves disease. Combining iRepertoire HTBI primers with Arm-PCR of CDR3 regions, the authors built TCR beta libraries. TCRdb reprocessed the multiplex PCR reads with MiXCR, giving one entry per CDR3 protein. The sample yields about 530,000 distinct CDR3 sequences, around 16% seen once. Time point of the sample: newly diagnosed GD, antithyroid drugs for less than 3 months. PBMCs were the source of the RNA used for TCR sequencing. The same data also contributed to another study, on T cells in Graves' hyperthyroidism and ophthalmopathy.

Sequenced here: peripheral blood mononuclear cells (PBMCs), sampled at new diagnosis, from a patient treated with antithyroid drugs. The receptors derive from a woman aged 35-65 years with Graves disease.

This clonotype was detected ten times or more. This chain joins TRBV12-3 or TRBV12-4 and TRBJ2-5, with D uncertain. This CDR3 has 14 residues. With 3 bases removed from V and 9 bases from J, the gap between germline ends came to 17 bases. CDR3 sequence reads: CASSFNDPAEAQYF. The CDR3 DNA reads TGTGCCAGCAGTTTTAATGACCCCGCCGAGGCCCAGTACTTC.

This clonotype was seen repeatedly, ten times or more. The chain uses TRBV7-9 and TRBJ1-1, with TRBD1 matching over 12 bases. Trimming took 5 bases from V and 1 from J; bases not matched to a gene: 5. The CDR3 spans 16 residues. CDR1 and CDR2 (germline): SEHNR, FQNEAQ (reference sequence). The CDR3 bases are TGTGCCAGCAGCCGTTCGGGACAGGGGGCGAACACTGAAGCTTTCTTT. Its translation: CASSRSGQGANTEAFF. Looking up the rest from reference TRBV7-9 and TRBJ1-1 gives the full variable domain: DTGVSQNPRHKITKRGQNVTFRCDPISEHNRLYWYRQTLGQGPEFLTYFQNEAQLEKSRLLSDRFSAERPKGSFSTLEIQRTEQGDSAMYLCASSRSGQGANTEAFFGQGTRLTVV.

V usage is TRBV2 and J usage is TRBJ1-5; TRBD1 agrees at 7 bases. Germline CDR1 reads SNHLY; CDR2 reads FYNNEI. The ends lost 6 bases at V and 7 bases at J; junction bases unmatched: 6. The CDR3 totals 13 residues. The CDR3 DNA reads as TGTGCCAGCAGCAGGGGGAGGAGGCAGCCCCAGCATTTT. Protein: CASSRGRRQPQHF.

The genes are TRBV9 and TRBJ2-7, with TRBD1 identical over 8 bases. The CDR3 extends over 15 amino acids. After removal of 3 bases from V and 4 bases from J, the junction contained 9 bases not matched to a gene. From germline, CDR1 is SGDLS and CDR2 YYNGEE. DNA of the CDR3: TGTGCCAGCAGCGCCCGACAGGGGCTCGTATACGAGCAGTACTTC. Its protein product is CASSARQGLVYEQYF.

This clonotype was observed many times. The chain joins TRBV20-1 to TRBJ2-7, with a possible D match to TRBD1 (6 bases). The CDR3 is made up of 14 amino acids. V was shortened by 5 bases and J by 3 bases, with 17 bases between the two germline ends. Looked up from germline, CDR1 is DFQATT and CDR2 is SNEGSKA (reference sequence). As DNA, the CDR3 is TGCAGTGCTTCCGACAGGTCGCCCCTCTACGAGCAGTACTTC. Its protein is CSASDRSPLYEQYF.

This clonotype came up many times. The rearrangement joins TRBV5-1 to TRBJ2-1, with D unclear. V was cut by 4 bases and J by 10 bases, with 15 bases left in between. The germline V gene encodes CDR1 SGHRS and CDR2 YFSETQ. The CDR3 totals 13 residues. CDR3 residues: CASSPDLVPEQFF. CDR3 nucleotides: TGCGCCAGCAGCCCGGATCTCGTCCCGGAGCAGTTCTTC.

This rearrangement joins TRBV30 to TRBJ1-2, with D unclear. Looked up from germline, CDR1 is GTSNPN and CDR2 is SVGIG (reference sequence). CDR3 length: 13 residues. Trimming removed 4 bases from V and 4 bases from J, with 13 bases in between. The CDR3 here is CAWKHSPGYGYTF. For the CDR3, the DNA is TGTGCCTGGAAACACAGCCCCGGCTATGGCTACACCTTC.

This clonotype was observed a few times. The chain recombines TRBV20-1 with TRBJ1-2, with D tentatively TRBD1 (6 bases). V was cut by 0 bases and J by 8 bases, with 7 bases left in between. This CDR3 has 11 amino acids. Germline V gives CDR1 DFQATT, CDR2 SNEGSKA (reference sequence). CDR3 nucleotide sequence: TGCAGTGCTAGAGAAGGGGGGGGCTACACCTTC. The encoded protein is CSAREGGGYTF.

This clonotype was picked up one time. The chain couples TRBV7-2 to TRBJ2-7, with 7 bases matching TRBD1. CDR1 is SGHTA, CDR2 FQGNSA, per germline. This CDR3 spans 14 amino acids. The V and J ends lost 3 bases and 5 bases, in that order; junction bases with no gene match: 7. This CDR3 is CASSLTTGRNEQYF. In DNA form, the CDR3 reads TGTGCCAGCAGCTTGACGACAGGGCGCAACGAGCAGTACTTC. The full variable domain, its missing parts supplied by reference TRBV7-2 and TRBJ2-7, is GAGVSQSPSNKVTEKGKDVELRCDPISGHTALYWYRQSLGQGLEFLIYFQGNSAPDKSGLPSDRFSAERTGGSVSTLTIQRTQQEDSAVYLCASSLTTGRNEQYFGPGTRLTVT.

V usage is TRBV7-8 and J usage is TRBJ1-2, with D hard to call. V dropped 2 bases and J dropped 8 bases, with 15 bases sitting between them. CDR1 is SGHVS and CDR2 is FQNEAQ in the germline V gene. This CDR3 contains 14 residues. The CDR3 coding sequence is TGTGCCAGCAGCTTACGGGGAACAACTTACGGCTACACCTTC. Protein: CASSLRGTTYGYTF.

In this sample, this clonotype turned up many times. The junction does not match germline at one end; this may be a read error. This sequence joins TRBV5-1 and TRBJ1-1; D gene ambiguous. CDR3 size: 14 residues. Looked up from germline, CDR1 is SGHRS and CDR2 is YFSETQ. The CDR3 spells CASTLDLVWTEAFF. The CDR3 bases are TGCGCCAGCACCTTGGACCTGGTTTGGACTGAAGCTTTCTTT.

At least ten counts were recorded for this clonotype. V gene TRBV7-3 combines with J gene TRBJ2-1, with 8 bases fitting TRBD1. The J segment lost 4 bases and the V segment lost 0 bases, leaving 5 bases of the junction unmatched. The CDR3 is 16 amino acids. CDR1 is SGHTA, CDR2 FQGTGA, per germline. The CDR3 DNA reads as TGTGCCAGCAGCTTAACTTCAGGGGGCTTGTACAATGAGCAGTTCTTC. Its translation: CASSLTSGGLYNEQFF.

This clonotype has at least ten counts. The CDR3 region is CASSPPGRGHGYTF. CDR3 DNA: TGTGCCAGCAGCCCCCCGGGGAGGGGACATGGCTACACCTTC. The V gene is TRBV11-2, the J gene TRBJ1-2; maybe TRBD1 (5 bases). V was shortened by 5 bases and J by 6 bases, with 16 bases between the two germline ends. Germline V CDR1 and CDR2: SGHAT, FQNNGV. This CDR3 has 14 residues.

This clonotype was recorded many times. The genes are TRBV3-1 and TRBJ1-4, with D unresolved. The CDR3 runs 16 residues. V lost 1 base and J 0 bases, leaving 9 bases between the germline ends. The germline V gene encodes CDR1 LGHDT and CDR2 YNNKEL (reference sequence). CDR3 amino acids: CASSQGGLATNEKLFF. The CDR3 DNA is TGTGCCAGCAGCCAAGGAGGGCTCGCAACTAATGAAAAACTGTTTTTT.

This clonotype appeared a few times. The V and J genes are TRBV12-3 or TRBV12-4 and TRBJ2-7, with TRBD1 matching 7 bases. The CDR3 is 15 residues long. V was pared by 6 bases and J by 2 bases, with 10 bases of the junction left unmatched. CDR3 region: CASSPEQGWTYEQYF. As DNA, the CDR3 is TGTGCCAGCAGCCCCGAACAGGGGTGGACCTACGAGCAGTACTTC.

This clonotype has more than one count but fewer than ten. The chain links TRBV9 to TRBJ1-1; D remains ambiguous. V lost 4 bases and J 3 bases, leaving 19 bases between the germline ends. Looked up from germline, CDR1 is SGDLS and CDR2 is YYNGEE. The CDR3 is 16 amino acids. CDR3 amino acids: CASSSPRRAGDTEAFF. In DNA, the CDR3 is TGTGCCAGCAGCTCCCCCCGTAGGGCAGGTGACACTGAAGCTTTCTTT.

The chain uses TRBV7-2 and TRBJ1-2; no reliable D call. The V end was cut by 5 bases, the J end by 5 bases, with 12 bases between. CDR1 SGHTA and CDR2 FQGNSA come from the germline V gene. CDR3 length equals 13 residues. This CDR3 reads CASSPHKGYGYTF. CDR3 DNA sequence: TGTGCCAGCAGCCCTCATAAAGGATATGGCTACACCTTC.

This clonotype appeared a few times. The V call is TRBV10-3, the J call TRBJ2-1, with 8 bases that match TRBD2. V was pared by 3 bases and J by 0 bases, with 7 bases of the junction left unmatched. Germline V gives CDR1 ENHRY, CDR2 SYGVKD. The CDR3 totals 17 residues. CDR3 in DNA: TGTGCCATCAGTGACAGACGCGGGGGGAGCTCCTACAATGAGCAGTTCTTC. Translation: CAISDRRGGSSYNEQFF.

This clonotype was detected many times. V gene TRBV6-1 combines with J gene TRBJ2-5; D possibly corresponds to TRBD2 (7 bases). V was shortened by 6 bases and J by 2 bases, with 19 bases between the two germline ends. From germline, CDR1 is MNHNS and CDR2 SASEGT. This CDR3 has 16 amino acids. This CDR3 is CASRRVGGRSQETQYF. The CDR3, as DNA: TGTGCCAGCAGAAGGGTGGGGGGGCGATCGCAAGAGACCCAGTACTTC.

This clonotype was seen a handful of times. The V gene is TRBV14, the J gene TRBJ2-1; 7 bases align to TRBD2. The germline V gene has CDR1 SGHDN and CDR2 FVKESK. The ends lost 1 base at V and 6 bases at J; junction bases unmatched: 6. The CDR3 has 15 amino acids. CDR3 in DNA: TGTGCCAGCAGCCAAGTAAGCCTAGCGGCCAATGAGCAGTTCTTC. Its protein product is CASSQVSLAANEQFF.